One and the same sample provided the 15 T cell receptor beta chains below, sequenced in a study of blood T cell repertoires in COVID-19. This table comes from immunoSEQ multiplex PCR, and its TCRdb copy is limited to in-frame clones, with some not included. The sample has over 200,000 clones, roughly 77% seen once. Material for sequencing was PBMCs or T cells enriched from blood (not recorded which). The receptors shown here come from a middle-aged man who had recovered from COVID-19.

The J gene is TRBJ1-2, the V gene TRBV7-9; D ambiguous. Trimming removed 0 bases at V and 4 bases at J, with 6 bases between. Germline assignment: CDR1 SEHNR and CDR2 FQNEAQ (reference sequence). The CDR3 consists of 13 residues. The chain's CDR3 is CASSLAGSYGYTF. As DNA, the CDR3 is TGTGCCAGCAGCTTAGCAGGGAGCTATGGCTACACCTTC.

The rearrangement joins TRBV20-1 to TRBJ1-1; D remains unclear. Germline CDR1 reads DFQATT; CDR2 reads SNEGSKA (reference sequence). V shed 3 bases and J shed 7 bases, with 18 bases lying between them. This CDR3 contains 14 residues. The CDR3, as DNA: TGCAGTGCTAGTTCACAGTGGACTGTGAGTGAAGCTTTCTTT. It is translated as CSASSQWTVSEAFF.

The J gene is TRBJ1-2, the V gene TRBV7-9; TRBD1 aligns across 10 bases. V gave up 1 base and J gave up 3 bases; unmatched junction bases: 5. Germline-derived CDR1 and CDR2 are SEHNR and FQNEAQ (reference sequence). The CDR3 loop spans 16 amino acids. CDR3 coding DNA: TGTGCCAGCAGCTTAGTAGCCGGGACAGGGGACTATGGCTACACCTTC. It is translated as CASSLVAGTGDYGYTF.

The CDR3 sequence is CASSRTSGGARPDTQYF. In DNA form, the CDR3 reads TGTGCCAGTAGCAGGACTAGCGGGGGGGCAAGGCCCGATACGCAGTATTTT. The rearrangement links TRBV19 to TRBJ2-3; 15 bases line up with TRBD2. Trimming took 6 bases from V and 6 from J; bases not matched to a gene: 10. Germline CDR1 LNHDA, CDR2 SQIVND (reference sequence). The length of the CDR3 is 17 residues.

This clone was counted only a few times. The chain combines TRBV9 with TRBJ2-7; D is perhaps TRBD1 (5 bases). The CDR3 is 13 residues long. V lost 2 bases and J 3 bases, leaving 9 bases between the germline ends. CDR1 and CDR2 from the germline V gene are SGDLS and YYNGEE. The DNA of the CDR3 is TGTGCCAGCAGCGTTTTAGGGGACTACGAGCAGTACTTC. Translating gives CASSVLGDYEQYF.

This clone was picked up many times. The same CDR3 also results from other DNA sequences found in this sample. This rearrangement joins TRBV5-1 to TRBJ1-2; 8 bases are shared with TRBD1. Germline assignment: CDR1 SGHRS and CDR2 YFSETQ. The CDR3 runs 13 residues. V shed 4 bases and J 3 bases; nucleotides not matched to a gene: 2. DNA of the CDR3: TGCGCCAGCAGCCCAGGGGGCGACTATGGCTACACCTTC. Translated, it gives CASSPGGDYGYTF.

The chain employs TRBV19 and TRBJ1-2, with a possible D match to TRBD1 (5 bases). Deletions cut 5 bases from V and 0 bases from J, with 16 bases between. The CDR3 length is 16 residues. The V gene's germline CDR1 is LNHDA and CDR2 SQIVND (reference sequence). CDR3 sequence reads: CASSAGGTFTNYGYTF. CDR3 bases: TGTGCCAGTAGTGCAGGAGGGACCTTTACTAACTATGGCTACACCTTC.

The chain carries TRBV3-1 (or the pseudogene TRBV3-2) and TRBJ1-2; 7 positions agree with TRBD1. This CDR3 has 16 residues. Germline assignment: CDR1 LGHDT and CDR2 YNNKEL (reference sequence). Trimming removed 6 bases from V and 7 bases from J; junction bases left unmatched: 17. The CDR3, as DNA: TGTGCCAGCAGTCACGGAATTATAGGGACAGTTCCTGGCTACACCTTC. As protein: CASSHGIIGTVPGYTF.

CDR3 coding DNA: TGTGCCAGCAGCGGACCACAGGGGTTAGCAGCTTTCTTT. This gives the protein CASSGPQGLAAFF. V gene TRBV9 combines with J gene TRBJ1-1; the match to TRBD1 covers 7 bases. V was clipped by 3 bases and J by 10 bases; unmatched bases: 9. Per germline, CDR1 SGDLS and CDR2 YYNGEE. This CDR3 is built from 13 residues. Using reference TRBV9 and TRBJ1-1 for the parts outside the CDR3, the full variable domain is DSGVTQTPKHLITATGQRVTLRCSPRSGDLSVYWYQQSLDQGLQFLIQYYNGEERAKGNILERFSAQQFPDLHSELNLSSLELGDSALYFCASSGPQGLAAFFGQGTRLTVV.

The V and J genes are TRBV9 and TRBJ2-1, with 11 bases aligning to TRBD2. Trimming cost V 0 bases and J 7 bases; bases outside gene matches: 9. The CDR3 length is 17 residues. Per germline, CDR1 SGDLS and CDR2 YYNGEE. The CDR3 DNA reads as TGTGCCAGCAGCGTAGATCTCGGGGCTAGCGGGAGGAATGAGCAGTTCTTC. Its protein product is CASSVDLGASGRNEQFF.

There are a few counts of this clone. The CDR3, as DNA: TGTGCCAGCAGCTTAGTTAGTAGGGGGACCGGGTTCCGGAATCAGCCCCAGCATTTT. It codes for CASSLVSRGTGFRNQPQHF. The chain is built from TRBV11-2 and TRBJ1-5; tentative D call: TRBD1 (6 bases). V lost 1 base and J 4 bases, leaving 23 bases between the germline ends. CDR3 size: 19 residues. CDR1 is SGHAT, CDR2 FQNNGV, per germline.

The CDR3 reads CASSDSAGEGGYTF. The CDR3 DNA sequence: TGTGCCAGCAGTGATTCTGCAGGGGAGGGTGGCTACACCTTC. The V and J genes are TRBV2 and TRBJ1-2, with a possible D match to TRBD1 (6 bases). Trimming pared 3 bases from V and 7 bases from J, leaving 15 bases between. Germline V gene lookup returns CDR1 SNHLY and CDR2 FYNNEI. The CDR3 is 14 amino acids.

The chain uses TRBV19 and TRBJ2-1; 8 bases are a match to TRBD1. Trimming took 6 bases from V and 9 from J; bases not matched to a gene: 16. The CDR3 length is 16 residues. Germline V gene data show CDR1 as LNHDA and CDR2 as SQIVND (reference sequence). The CDR3 sequence is CASRDLKQGAIGEQFF. In DNA, the CDR3 is TGTGCCAGTAGGGACCTGAAGCAGGGGGCTATTGGTGAGCAGTTCTTC.

The chain joins TRBV24-1 to TRBJ2-3; D gene uncertain. Germline V gene lookup returns CDR1 KGHDR and CDR2 SFDVKD. With 3 bases removed from V and 2 bases from J, the gap between germline ends came to 11 bases. The CDR3 contains 15 residues. CDR3 in DNA: TGTGCCACCAGTGATGCCACAAACCCCACAGATACGCAGTATTTT. Translating it yields CATSDATNPTDTQYF.

This clone was found once. V is TRBV6-5 and J is TRBJ1-4, with a tentative D call TRBD1 (5 bases). Germline CDR1 and CDR2: MNHEY and SVGAGI. The V end lost 4 bases, the J end lost 7 bases, and 13 bases lay between the germline ends. CDR3 length equals 14 residues. Here the CDR3 reads CASSSRRGGEKLFF. The CDR3 coding sequence is TGTGCCAGCAGTTCCCGGCGGGGGGGTGAAAAACTGTTTTTT.